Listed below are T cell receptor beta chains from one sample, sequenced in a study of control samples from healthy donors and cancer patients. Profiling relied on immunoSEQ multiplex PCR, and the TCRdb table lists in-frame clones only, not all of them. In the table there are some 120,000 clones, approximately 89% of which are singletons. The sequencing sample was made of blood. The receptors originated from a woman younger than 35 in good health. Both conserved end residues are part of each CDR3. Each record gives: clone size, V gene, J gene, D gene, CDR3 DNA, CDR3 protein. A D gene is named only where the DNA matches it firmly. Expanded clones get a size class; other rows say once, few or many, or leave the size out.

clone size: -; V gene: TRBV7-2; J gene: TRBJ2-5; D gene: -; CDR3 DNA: TGTGCCAGCAGCTTAGCAGGGTCCCAAGAGACCCAGTACTTC; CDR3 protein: CASSLAGSQETQYF
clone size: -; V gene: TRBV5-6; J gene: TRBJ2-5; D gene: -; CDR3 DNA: TGTGCCAGCAAAACTACCCAAGAGACCCAGTACTTC; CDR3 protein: CASKTTQETQYF
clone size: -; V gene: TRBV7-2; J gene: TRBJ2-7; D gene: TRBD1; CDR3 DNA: TGTGCCAGCAGCTTAGCAGGACAGGTTTCCTACGAGCAGTACTTC; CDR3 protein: CASSLAGQVSYEQYF
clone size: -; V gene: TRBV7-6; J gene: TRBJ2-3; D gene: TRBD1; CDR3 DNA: TGTGCCAGCAGCTTAGATGGGACAGGGATAATCAACACAGATACGCAGTATTTT; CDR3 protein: CASSLDGTGIINTDTQYF
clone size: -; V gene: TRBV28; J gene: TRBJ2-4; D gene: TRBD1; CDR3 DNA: TGTGCCAGCAGCGGACAGGGGGGAACCTTAGCCAAAAACATTCAGTACTTC; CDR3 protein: CASSGQGGTLAKNIQYF
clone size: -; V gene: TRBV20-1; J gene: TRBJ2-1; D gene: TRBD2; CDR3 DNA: TGCAGTGCTAGTCTGGCGGGAGGGCAGGAGGGGTCCTACAATGAGCAGTTCTTC; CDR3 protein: CSASLAGGQEGSYNEQFF
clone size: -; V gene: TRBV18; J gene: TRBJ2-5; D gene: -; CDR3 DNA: TGTGCCAGCTCACCGGGGAAAGAGACCCAGTACTTC; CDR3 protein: CASSPGKETQYF
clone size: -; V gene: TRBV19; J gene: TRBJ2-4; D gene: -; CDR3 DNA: TGTGCCAGTAGTAGGTCCGCGACACTAGCCAAAAACATTCAGTACTTC; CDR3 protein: CASSRSATLAKNIQYF
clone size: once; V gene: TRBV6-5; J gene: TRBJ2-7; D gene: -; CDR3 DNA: TGTGCCAGCAACCGGGGGGCGTTCAACGAGCAGTACTTC; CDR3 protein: CASNRGAFNEQYF
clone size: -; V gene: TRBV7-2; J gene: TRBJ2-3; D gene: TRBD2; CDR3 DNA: TGTGCCAGCAGCCCACTAGCGGGGGGGCAGGCAGATACGCAGTATTTT; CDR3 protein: CASSPLAGGQADTQYF
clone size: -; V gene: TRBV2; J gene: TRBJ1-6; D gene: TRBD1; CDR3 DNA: TGTGCCAGCAGTGAAGGGACAGGGGGCCTACCCCTCCACTTT; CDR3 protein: CASSEGTGGLPLHF
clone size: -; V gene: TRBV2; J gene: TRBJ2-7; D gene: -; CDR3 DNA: TGTGCCAGCAGCTTGCGGTCCTACCACGAGCAGTACTTC; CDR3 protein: CASSLRSYHEQYF
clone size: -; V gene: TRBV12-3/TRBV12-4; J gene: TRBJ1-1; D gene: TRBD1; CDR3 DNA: TGTGCCAGCAGTTCCCCCGGACAGGGGAAGGCTTTCTTT; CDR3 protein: CASSSPGQGKAFF
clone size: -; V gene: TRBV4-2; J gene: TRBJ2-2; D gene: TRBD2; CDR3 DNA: TGTGCCAGCAGCCAAGTAGTCGGCGGGGGGGCACGAACCGGGGAGCTGTTTTTT; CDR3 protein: CASSQVVGGGARTGELFF
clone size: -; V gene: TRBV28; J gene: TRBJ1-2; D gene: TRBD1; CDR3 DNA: TGTGCCAGCAGTCCTGTCCCGGGACAGTCATATGGCTACACCTTC; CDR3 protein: CASSPVPGQSYGYTF
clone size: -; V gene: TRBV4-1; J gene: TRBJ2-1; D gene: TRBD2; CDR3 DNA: TGCGCCAGCAGCCAAGAACTCTGGGCGGCGGGAGATGGGGAGGATGAGCAGTTCTTC; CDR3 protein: CASSQELWAAGDGEDEQFF
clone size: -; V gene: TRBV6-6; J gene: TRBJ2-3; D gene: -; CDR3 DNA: TGTGCCAGCAGTTACTCTCAGTTGACTAGGCCGTATTTT; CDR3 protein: CASSYSQLTRPYF
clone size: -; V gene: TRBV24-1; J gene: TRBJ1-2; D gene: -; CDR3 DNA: TGTGCCACCAGTGACACAGCAACCAACTATGGCTACACCTTC; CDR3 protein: CATSDTATNYGYTF
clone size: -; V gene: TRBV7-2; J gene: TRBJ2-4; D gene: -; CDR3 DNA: TGTGCCAGCAGCCCCTCGTTACTATCAAACATTCAGTACTTC; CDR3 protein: CASSPSLLSNIQYF
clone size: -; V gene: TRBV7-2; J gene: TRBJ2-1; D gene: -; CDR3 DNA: TGTGCCAGCAGCTTCCGGGCCGCCCGGGGGTGGGAGCAGTTCTTC; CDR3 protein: CASSFRAARGWEQFF
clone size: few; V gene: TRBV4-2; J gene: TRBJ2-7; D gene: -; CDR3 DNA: TGTGCCAGCAGCCAAGGGGCGACCTACGAGCAGTACTTC; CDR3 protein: CASSQGATYEQYF
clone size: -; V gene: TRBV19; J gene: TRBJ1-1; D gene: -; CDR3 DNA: TGTGCCAGTAGTATAAAGAACGGGCTCAGGACTGAAGCTTTCTTT; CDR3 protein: CASSIKNGLRTEAFF
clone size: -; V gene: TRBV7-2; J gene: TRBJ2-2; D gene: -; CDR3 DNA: TGTGCCAGCAGCTTAGATCCGTTCACCGGGGAGCTGTTTTTT; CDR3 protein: CASSLDPFTGELFF
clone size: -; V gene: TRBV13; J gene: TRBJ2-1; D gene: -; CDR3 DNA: TGTGCCAGCAGCTTAACGGGAGACAATGAGCAGTTCTTC; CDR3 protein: CASSLTGDNEQFF
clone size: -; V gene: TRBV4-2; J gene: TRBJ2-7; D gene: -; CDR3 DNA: TGTGCCAGCAGCCAAGATACGAGCGCCTACTCCTACGAGCAGTACTTC; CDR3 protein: CASSQDTSAYSYEQYF
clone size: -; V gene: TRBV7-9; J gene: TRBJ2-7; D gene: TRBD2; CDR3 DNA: TGTGCCAGCAGCTCTCCACATTCTAGCGGTTTCTACGAGCAGTACTTC; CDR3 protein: CASSSPHSSGFYEQYF
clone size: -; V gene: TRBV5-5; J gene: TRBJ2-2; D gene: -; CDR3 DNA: TGTGCCAGCAGAAGCGTGGCAGACTACACCGGGGAGCTGTTTTTT; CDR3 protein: CASRSVADYTGELFF
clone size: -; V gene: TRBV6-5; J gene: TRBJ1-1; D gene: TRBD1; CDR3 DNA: TGTGCCAGCAGTTTTACAGGGGCAGCTTTCTTT; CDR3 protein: CASSFTGAAFF
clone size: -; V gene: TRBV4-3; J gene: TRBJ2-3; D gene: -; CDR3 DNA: TGCGCCAGCAGCCAAGATCGGGTGGCATTGTCTAGCACAGATACGCAGTATTTT; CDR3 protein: CASSQDRVALSSTDTQYF
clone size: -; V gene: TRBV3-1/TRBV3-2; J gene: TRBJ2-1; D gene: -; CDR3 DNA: TGTGCCAGCAGCCTCAGGTTCTTC; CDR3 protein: CASSLRFF
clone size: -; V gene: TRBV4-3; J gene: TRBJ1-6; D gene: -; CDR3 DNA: TGCGCCAGCAGCCTGGATGGACAGTTAACTTCACCCCTCCACTTT; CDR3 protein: CASSLDGQLTSPLHF
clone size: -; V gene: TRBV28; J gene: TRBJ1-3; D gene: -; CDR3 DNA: TGTGCCAGCAGTCCGGGGGGCTCTGGAAACACCATATATTTT; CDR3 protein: CASSPGGSGNTIYF
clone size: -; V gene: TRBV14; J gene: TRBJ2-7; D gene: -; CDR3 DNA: TGTGCCAGCAGCCTTAGCTCCGGGACGCAGTACTTC; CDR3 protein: CASSLSSGTQYF
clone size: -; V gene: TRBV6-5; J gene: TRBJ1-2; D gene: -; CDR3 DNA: TGTGCCAGCAGTTACAGGGATAATAATGGCTACACCTTC; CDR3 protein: CASSYRDNNGYTF
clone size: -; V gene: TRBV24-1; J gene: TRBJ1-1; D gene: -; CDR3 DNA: TGTGCCACCCAAGAGGGCCGGAACACTGAAGCTTTCTTT; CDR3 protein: CATQEGRNTEAFF